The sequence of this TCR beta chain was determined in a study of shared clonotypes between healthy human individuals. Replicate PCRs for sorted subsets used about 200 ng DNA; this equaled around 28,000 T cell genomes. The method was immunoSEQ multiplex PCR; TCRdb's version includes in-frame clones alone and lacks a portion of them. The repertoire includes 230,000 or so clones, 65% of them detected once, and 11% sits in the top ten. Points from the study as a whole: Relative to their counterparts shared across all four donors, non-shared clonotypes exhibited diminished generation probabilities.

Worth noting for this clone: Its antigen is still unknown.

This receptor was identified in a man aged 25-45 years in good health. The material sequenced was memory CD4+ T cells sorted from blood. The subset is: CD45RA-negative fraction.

CDR3 nucleotide sequence: TGCAGCGTTGAAGTACAAGAGACCCAGTACTTC. Protein: CSVEVQETQYF. This chain links TRBV29-1 with TRBJ2-5; D uncertain. V lost 1 base to trimming and J lost 2 bases, with 2 bases between them. The CDR3 is made up of 11 amino acids. Germline loops: CDR1 SQVTM, CDR2 ANQGSEA.